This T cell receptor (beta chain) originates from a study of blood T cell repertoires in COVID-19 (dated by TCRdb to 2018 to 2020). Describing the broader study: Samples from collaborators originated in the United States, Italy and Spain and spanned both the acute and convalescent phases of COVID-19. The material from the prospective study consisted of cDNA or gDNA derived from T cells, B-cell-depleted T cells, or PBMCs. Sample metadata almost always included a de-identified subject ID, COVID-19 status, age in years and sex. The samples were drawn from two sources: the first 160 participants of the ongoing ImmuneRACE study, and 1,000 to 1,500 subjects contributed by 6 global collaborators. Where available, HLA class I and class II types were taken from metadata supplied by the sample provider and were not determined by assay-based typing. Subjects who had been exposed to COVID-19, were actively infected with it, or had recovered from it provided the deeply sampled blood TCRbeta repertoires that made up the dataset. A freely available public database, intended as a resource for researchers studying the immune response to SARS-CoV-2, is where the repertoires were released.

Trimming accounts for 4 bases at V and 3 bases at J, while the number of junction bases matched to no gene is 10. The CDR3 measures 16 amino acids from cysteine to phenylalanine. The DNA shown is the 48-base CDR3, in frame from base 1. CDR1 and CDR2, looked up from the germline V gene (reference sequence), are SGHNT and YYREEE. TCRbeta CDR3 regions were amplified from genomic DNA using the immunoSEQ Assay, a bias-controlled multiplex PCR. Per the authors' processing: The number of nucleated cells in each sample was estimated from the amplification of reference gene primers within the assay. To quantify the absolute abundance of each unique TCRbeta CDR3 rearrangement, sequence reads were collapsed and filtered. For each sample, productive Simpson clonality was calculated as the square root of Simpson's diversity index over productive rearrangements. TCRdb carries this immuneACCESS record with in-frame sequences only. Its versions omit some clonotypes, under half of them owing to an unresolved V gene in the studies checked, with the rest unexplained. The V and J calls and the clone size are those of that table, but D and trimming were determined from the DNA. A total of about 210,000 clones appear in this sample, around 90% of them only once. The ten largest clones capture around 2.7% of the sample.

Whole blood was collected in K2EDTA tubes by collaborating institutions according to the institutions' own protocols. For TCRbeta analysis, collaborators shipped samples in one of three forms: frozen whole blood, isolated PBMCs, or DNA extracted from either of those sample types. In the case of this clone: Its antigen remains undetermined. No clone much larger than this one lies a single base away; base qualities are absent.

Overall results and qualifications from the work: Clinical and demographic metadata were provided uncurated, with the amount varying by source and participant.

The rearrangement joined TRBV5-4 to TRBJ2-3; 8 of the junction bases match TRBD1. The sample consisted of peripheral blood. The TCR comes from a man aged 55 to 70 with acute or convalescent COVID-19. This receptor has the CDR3 CASSVRTGQKTDTQYF. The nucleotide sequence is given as TGTGCCAGCAGCGTAAGGACAGGGCAAAAAACAGATACGCAGTATTTT.